This T cell receptor beta chain was recovered during a study of T cell changes during pregnancy in multiple sclerosis. Looked up from germline, CDR1 is SGHRS and CDR2 is YFSETQ. The CDR3 has 20 residues. V lost 4 bases and J 5 bases, leaving 30 bases between the germline ends. The method was immunoSEQ multiplex PCR; TCRdb's version includes in-frame clones alone and lacks a portion of them. The table shows roughly 100,000 clones, with roughly 93% occurring only once. The sample consisted of peripheral blood, taken after pregnancy. The chain employs TRBV5-1 and TRBJ2-2, with D possibly TRBD2 on 5 matching bases. This receptor was taken from a female donor with multiple sclerosis, enrolled in a pregnancy study. The CDR3, as DNA: TGCGCCAGCAGCCCTACTAAGCTTGCTTCTGTTACTAGTAGAACCGGGGAGCTGTTTTTT. This sequence encodes CASSPTKLASVTSRTGELFF. Full variable domain (outside the CDR3, taken from reference TRBV5-1 and TRBJ2-2): KAGVTQTPRYLIKTRGQQVTLSCSPISGHRSVSWYQQTPGQGLQFLFEYFSETQRNKGNFPGRFSGRQFSNSRSEMNVSTLELGDSALYLCASSPTKLASVTSRTGELFFGEGSRLTVL.